This TCR beta chain comes out of a study of blood T cell repertoires in COVID-19. Across the study: Acute and convalescent COVID-19 specimens originated in the United States, Italy and Spain. T cells, B-cell-depleted T cells, or PBMCs provided the cDNA or gDNA that served as material.

Authors' analysis steps: Estimates of nucleated cell counts were drawn from the amplification of reference gene primers. The method was immunoSEQ multiplex PCR; TCRdb's version includes in-frame clones alone and lacks a portion of them. V and J calls plus clone size are reproduced from that table; the DNA served to infer D and trimming. The sample includes around 94,000 clones, roughly 87% of them seen just once. Seattle participants joined during active infection and were tracked over time. V was pared by 1 base and J by 2 bases, with 14 bases between. This CDR3 spans 16 amino acids. Germline CDR1 and CDR2: SGHAT and FQNNGV.

V gene TRBV11-2 combines with J gene TRBJ2-5, with D uncertain. The material sequenced was peripheral blood. The receptor was isolated from a woman aged 45-59 years with COVID-19, enrolled during active disease. The CDR3 coding sequence is TGTGCCAGCAGCTTAGGGGTAGGTGGGCCGCAAGAGACCCAGTACTTC. It specifies CASSLGVGGPQETQYF.